The 4 T cell receptor beta chains below were found in one sample sequenced in a study of T cells in Graves' hyperthyroidism and ophthalmopathy. Researchers took RNA transcripts and amplified the TCR beta CDR3 regions from them. The HTBI primer set served for first-round RT-PCR of the TCR CDR3. TCRdb processed the multiplex PCR reads anew with MiXCR; each CDR3 protein has one entry. Of around 690,000 distinct CDR3 sequences in the sample, roughly a sixth are singletons; the top ten hold 15% to 17%. The specimen was blood. The source is a man between 50 and 59 years old with Graves' hyperthyroidism.

This clonotype was seen repeatedly, ten times or more. The chain recombines TRBV9 with TRBJ1-3, with D unresolved. Germline CDR1 is SGDLS and CDR2 is YYNGEE. V was shortened by 5 bases and J by 0 bases, with 9 bases between the two germline ends. The CDR3 loop spans 14 amino acids. In DNA, the CDR3 is TGTGCCAGCAGTGGGGTCTACTCTGGAAACACCATATATTTT. Its translation is CASSGVYSGNTIYF.

As concerns this clonotype: The junction departs from the called germline gene at one end, perhaps through a read error. The gene calls are TRBV19 and TRBJ2-1; D is ambiguous. This CDR3 spans 15 amino acids. CDR1 LNHDA and CDR2 SQIVND come from the germline V gene (reference sequence). CDR3 loop: CASSIAKSSYNKQFF. Written as DNA, the CDR3 is TGTGCCAGTAGTATAGCTAAATCCTCCTACAATAAGCAGTTCTTC.

This clonotype came up a few times. The rearrangement joins TRBV7-2 to TRBJ2-3; D is ambiguous. CDR1 is SGHTA and CDR2 is FQGNSA in the germline V gene. The germline V and J ends were trimmed by 5 bases and 2 bases, with 14 bases remaining between them. This CDR3 has 15 residues. CDR3 DNA sequence: TGTGCCAGCAGCCTAGGGATCCACCCCACAGATACGCAGTATTTT. Translated, it gives CASSLGIHPTDTQYF. The full variable domain, rest sourced from reference TRBV7-2 and TRBJ2-3, is GAGVSQSPSNKVTEKGKDVELRCDPISGHTALYWYRQSLGQGLEFLIYFQGNSAPDKSGLPSDRFSAERTGGSVSTLTIQRTQQEDSAVYLCASSLGIHPTDTQYFGPGTRLTVL.

This clonotype was picked up a small number of times. The chain joins TRBV2 to TRBJ2-4; D possibly matches TRBD1 or TRBD2 (5 bases each). The V gene's germline CDR1 is SNHLY and CDR2 FYNNEI. V lost 3 bases, J lost 9 bases, and 18 bases lay in between. The CDR3 consists of 15 residues. CDR3 sequence reads: CASSEPQGRRSIQYF. The CDR3 nucleotides are TGTGCCAGCAGTGAGCCTCAGGGCAGGAGGTCCATTCAGTACTTC.